The 2 T cell receptor beta chains below come from one sample, sequenced in a study of cytomegalovirus exposure and HLA in healthy donors (dated by TCRdb to about 2017). Libraries were prepared through the immunoSEQ multiplex PCR assay. The multiplex PCR relied on a mix of 60 forward primers for TCR Vbeta segments and 13 reverse primers for TCR Jbeta segments. TCRdb carries this immuneACCESS record with in-frame sequences only. Its versions omit some clonotypes, under half of them owing to an unresolved V gene in the studies checked, with the rest unexplained. This specimen's table enumerates roughly 150,000 clones. Of the sample, roughly 1.6% falls within the top ten clones. Sequenced input: PBMCs. These receptors came from a woman in her forties or fifties in good health and CMV-seronegative.

This chain uses TRBV30 with TRBJ1-4; 8 positions agree with TRBD1. The V and J ends lost 4 bases and 7 bases, in that order; junction bases with no gene match: 8. Looked up from germline, CDR1 is GTSNPN and CDR2 is SVGIG (reference sequence). There are 14 residues in the CDR3. Written as DNA, the CDR3 is TGTGCCTGGACATTCAGGGGGCGGTCTGAAAAACTGTTTTTT. Its protein product is CAWTFRGRSEKLFF.

The V and J genes are TRBV6-1 and TRBJ2-5; 7 bases map to TRBD1. With 6 bases clipped from V and 5 bases from J, the junction kept 9 bases outside the gene matches. CDR3 length equals 14 residues. CDR1 MNHNS and CDR2 SASEGT come from the germline V gene. The CDR3 DNA reads as TGTGCCAGCAGACTAGGGGGCGAGGAGGAGACCCAGTACTTC. Translated, it gives CASRLGGEEETQYF.